Listed here are 21 T cell receptor beta chains from one sample, sequenced in a study of blood T cell repertoires in COVID-19. Clones were read by immunoSEQ multiplex PCR, and TCRdb kept only the in-frame ones, dropping some. The table records roughly 210,000 clones, around 86% of them present only once. The specimen was PBMCs or T cells enriched from blood (not recorded which). The origin of the receptors is a man aged 25-45 years in a cohort exposed to, infected with or recovered from COVID-19 (not recorded which).

The chain couples TRBV27 to TRBJ1-2; D perhaps matches TRBD1 (5 bases). CDR1 is MNHEY, CDR2 SMNVEV, per germline (reference sequence). The CDR3 runs to 14 residues. V gave up 6 bases and J gave up 7 bases, with 18 bases separating them. In DNA, the CDR3 is TGTGCCAGCAGAAATCAGGGATCGTTTAGTGGCTACACCTTC. Translation: CASRNQGSFSGYTF.

This sequence joins TRBV6-2 or TRBV6-3 and TRBJ2-2, with TRBD2 identical over 10 bases. V was pared by 0 bases and J by 7 bases, with 5 bases of the junction left unmatched. The CDR3 spans 16 residues. The V gene's germline CDR1 is MNHEY and CDR2 SVGEGT. CDR3 DNA sequence: TGTGCCAGCAGTTACTCGGCTAGCGGGAGTTTCGGGGAGCTGTTTTTT. This encodes CASSYSASGSFGELFF.

The genes are TRBV28 and TRBJ2-6; D gene unclear. V shed 2 bases and J shed 1 base, with 6 bases lying between them. Germline CDR1 reads MDHEN; CDR2 reads SYDVKM. CDR3 length: 15 amino acids. The CDR3 nucleotides are TGTGCCAGCAGTTTAACACAGTCTGGGGCCAACGTCCTGACTTTC. It yields the protein CASSLTQSGANVLTF.

V and J are TRBV18 and TRBJ1-1, with D possibly TRBD1 on 6 matching bases. The CDR3 spans 14 residues. Trimming took 3 bases from V and 0 from J, leaving 8 bases between them. Germline V gene lookup returns CDR1 KGHSH and CDR2 LQKENI. The DNA for the CDR3 is TGTGCCAGCTCACCGGACAGCCTGAACACTGAAGCTTTCTTT. As protein: CASSPDSLNTEAFF.

V and J are TRBV5-1 and TRBJ2-5; the D gene is possibly TRBD1 (5 bases). The CDR3 covers 12 residues. Trimming shortened V by 0 bases and J by 5 bases, and 5 bases separated the two germline ends. CDR1 is SGHRS, CDR2 YFSETQ, per germline. The CDR3 protein is CASSLEGETQYF. The DNA of the CDR3 is TGCGCCAGCAGCTTGGAGGGGGAGACCCAGTACTTC.

In this sample, this clone turned up once. This sequence joins TRBV6-2 or TRBV6-3 and TRBJ2-7; the match to TRBD1 covers 12 bases. The trim removed 4 bases at V and 6 bases at J, leaving 7 bases unmatched. This CDR3 region has 15 residues. Germline-derived CDR1 and CDR2 are MNHEY and SVGEGT. CDR3 coding DNA: TGTGCCAGCAGTTTCACCGGGACAGGGGGCGGCGAGCAGTACTTC. Protein product: CASSFTGTGGGEQYF.

The genes are TRBV2 and TRBJ1-2; D may be TRBD1 (6 bases). Germline V gene lookup returns CDR1 SNHLY and CDR2 FYNNEI. V was cut by 6 bases and J by 2 bases, with 10 bases left in between. The CDR3 spans 13 residues. Written as DNA, the CDR3 is TGTGCCAGCAGATGGACAGAGAACTATGGCTACACCTTC. Amino acid sequence: CASRWTENYGYTF.

The CDR3 is CASSLVGLVFYEQYF. CDR3 nucleotide sequence: TGTGCCAGCAGCTTGGTCGGACTAGTGTTCTACGAGCAGTACTTC. The V gene is TRBV5-6, the J gene TRBJ2-7, with 7 nucleotides matching TRBD2. The V gene's germline CDR1 is SGHDT and CDR2 YYEEEE. CDR3 length: 15 amino acids. Trimming cost V 0 bases and J 3 bases; bases outside gene matches: 6. Complete variable domain (other parts from reference TRBV5-6 and TRBJ2-7): DAGVTQSPTHLIKTRGQQVTLRCSPKSGHDTVSWYQQALGQGPQFIFQYYEEEERQRGNFPDRFSGHQFPNYSSELNVNALLLGDSALYLCASSLVGLVFYEQYFGPGTRLTVT.

V usage is TRBV7-8 and J usage is TRBJ1-5; D is uncertain. This CDR3 region has 12 residues. Trimming removed 4 bases at V and 5 bases at J, with 6 bases between. Germline V CDR1 and CDR2: SGHVS, FQNEAQ. The CDR3 nucleotides are TGTGCCAGCAGCTCGCGTCATCAGCCCCAGCATTTT. Its translation: CASSSRHQPQHF. The full variable domain, completed using reference TRBV7-8 and TRBJ1-5, is GAGVSQSPRYKVAKRGQDVALRCDPISGHVSLFWYQQALGQGPEFLTYFQNEAQLDKSGLPSDRFFAERPEGSVSTLKIQRTQQEDSAVYLCASSSRHQPQHFGDGTRLSIL.

This clone showed up just a few times. The rearrangement joins TRBV4-3 to TRBJ1-4; D unclear. Trimming took off 0 bases at V and 7 bases at J, with 15 bases between the two ends. Germline-derived CDR1 and CDR2 are LGHNA and YSLEER. The CDR3 spans 16 residues. Here the CDR3 reads CASSQDWRGGGEKLFF. In DNA, the CDR3 is TGCGCCAGCAGCCAAGATTGGCGGGGTGGTGGTGAAAAACTGTTTTTT.

The chain joins TRBV7-9 to TRBJ1-2; 8 nucleotides agree with TRBD1. J lost 0 bases, V lost 5 bases, and 11 bases had no gene match. The CDR3 totals 17 residues. CDR1 and CDR2 from the germline V gene are SEHNR and FQNEAQ (reference sequence). CDR3 bases: TGTGCCAGCAGCGCCACGGGACAGGCCTCCCCTAACTATGGCTACACCTTC. This encodes CASSATGQASPNYGYTF.

The chain employs TRBV28 and TRBJ1-6; perhaps TRBD1 as D (6 bases). Germline V lookup: CDR1 MDHEN, CDR2 SYDVKM. CDR3 length: 15 amino acids. V was trimmed by 4 bases and J by 8 bases, leaving 15 bases between them. The CDR3 region is CASSSSTGKYSPLHF. The DNA of the CDR3 is TGTGCCAGCAGTTCCTCAACAGGGAAGTATTCACCCCTCCACTTT.

This rearrangement joins TRBV7-8 to TRBJ2-2; D gene uncertain. CDR3 size: 13 residues. Looked up from germline, CDR1 is SGHVS and CDR2 is FQNEAQ. Trimming took 9 bases from V and 1 from J, leaving 9 bases between them. The CDR3 is CASQQMNTGELFF. DNA of the CDR3: TGTGCCAGTCAACAGATGAACACCGGGGAGCTGTTTTTT. The full variable domain, its missing parts supplied by reference TRBV7-8 and TRBJ2-2, is GAGVSQSPRYKVAKRGQDVALRCDPISGHVSLFWYQQALGQGPEFLTYFQNEAQLDKSGLPSDRFFAERPEGSVSTLKIQRTQQEDSAVYLCASQQMNTGELFFGEGSRLTVL.

In DNA form, the CDR3 reads TGTGCCAGTGCCGTCGCCGGGACAGGGGGCGATGAGCAGTTCTTC. This translates into CASAVAGTGGDEQFF. This sequence joins TRBV28 and TRBJ2-1; 12 nucleotides align to TRBD1. Germline loops: CDR1 MDHEN, CDR2 SYDVKM. The CDR3 totals 15 residues. V lost 9 bases and J lost 8; bases outside the gene matches: 11.

This clone was seen just once. The chain links TRBV12-5 to TRBJ1-5, with no clear D. The V gene's germline CDR1 is LGHNT and CDR2 FRNRAP. The CDR3 is made up of 17 amino acids. Trimming took off 5 bases at V and 5 bases at J, with 22 bases between the two ends. The DNA of the CDR3 is TGTGCTAGTGGTGTGTATCTAGAGGTGGGTAATGATCAGCCCCAGCATTTT. Translating it yields CASGVYLEVGNDQPQHF. Together with reference TRBV12-5 and TRBJ1-5, the CDR3 gives the full variable domain: DARVTQTPRHKVTEMGQEVTMRCQPILGHNTVFWYRQTMMQGLELLAYFRNRAPLDDSGMPKDRFSAEMPDATLATLKIQPSEPRDSAVYFCASGVYLEVGNDQPQHFGDGTRLSIL.

The chain carries TRBV28 and TRBJ1-5; D perhaps matches TRBD1 (5 bases). Per germline, CDR1 MDHEN and CDR2 SYDVKM. The CDR3 totals 16 residues. V was cut by 3 bases and J by 0 bases, with 12 bases left in between. This CDR3 is CASSFGDSYSNQPQHF. The CDR3 nucleotides are TGTGCCAGCAGTTTTGGGGACTCTTATAGCAATCAGCCCCAGCATTTT.

The V call is TRBV15, the J call TRBJ1-6; 8 bases map to TRBD1. The CDR3 covers 20 residues. The trim removed 0 bases at V and 7 bases at J, leaving 17 bases unmatched. CDR1 and CDR2 from the germline V gene are LNHNV and YYDKDF (reference sequence). DNA for the CDR3: TGTGCCACCAGCAGAGAGGGAACAGGGGGATTCCGAGGGAGAAATTCACCCCTCCACTTT. Translation gives CATSREGTGGFRGRNSPLHF.

The chain employs TRBV5-1 and TRBJ2-7, with D tentatively TRBD2 (5 bases). Between the trimmed V and J ends, which lost 1 base and 2 bases, there was a span of 10 bases. Germline values: CDR1 SGHRS, CDR2 YFSETQ. The CDR3 contains 14 residues. This CDR3 reads CASSLTDSAYEQYF. In nucleotides, the CDR3 is TGCGCCAGCAGCTTGACGGACTCAGCCTACGAGCAGTACTTC.

The gene calls are TRBV5-8 and TRBJ1-1; D possibly corresponds to TRBD1 (5 bases). The germline V gene encodes CDR1 SGHTS and CDR2 YDEGEE. Trimming shortened V by 3 bases and J by 2 bases, and 11 bases separated the two germline ends. The CDR3 is made up of 14 amino acids. CDR3 in amino acids: CASSSGHLNTEAFF. Written as DNA, the CDR3 is TGTGCCAGCAGCTCAGGACACCTCAACACTGAAGCTTTCTTT.

V and J are TRBV6-5 and TRBJ1-6; maybe TRBD1 (6 bases). This CDR3 contains 14 residues. The germline V gene encodes CDR1 MNHEY and CDR2 SVGAGI. The germline V and J ends were trimmed by 6 bases and 9 bases, with 15 bases remaining between them. As DNA, the CDR3 is TGTGCCAGCAGGTTAACAGGGCCTGGTTCACCCCTCCACTTT. The encoded protein is CASRLTGPGSPLHF.

The J gene is TRBJ2-7, the V gene TRBV6-5; TRBD1 aligns across 8 bases. This CDR3 is built from 15 residues. Germline CDR1 and CDR2: MNHEY and SVGAGI. V lost 7 bases, J lost 3 bases, and 11 bases stayed unmatched. CDR3 coding DNA: TGTGCCAGCAAAGAAGGACAGGGAAGAATCTACGAGCAGTACTTC. This gives the protein CASKEGQGRIYEQYF.